This T cell receptor beta chain is drawn from a study of blood T cell repertoires in COVID-19. The CDR3 totals 16 residues. After removal of 0 bases from V and 3 bases from J, the junction contained 5 bases not matched to a gene. Germline V gene lookup returns CDR1 SGHKS and CDR2 YYEKEE (reference sequence). This clone was seen once. Only in-frame clones appear in the TCRdb table, and some are missing; sequencing was by immunoSEQ multiplex PCR. Of roughly 190,000 clones in the sample, about 80% were seen once. The sequencing input was peripheral blood. The chain links TRBV5-5 to TRBJ1-4, with 7 bases matching TRBD1. The source is a woman in her forties or fifties with active or convalescent COVID-19. Here the CDR3 reads CASSLGQGPANEKLFF. CDR3 DNA sequence: TGTGCCAGCAGCTTGGGACAGGGCCCAGCTAATGAAAAACTGTTTTTT.